These 21 T cell receptor beta chains came from one sample sequenced in a study of cytotoxic CD8 clonotypes in ibrutinib-treated CLL. The data were produced by immunoSEQ multiplex PCR, yet TCRdb's version contains in-frame clones alone and is incomplete. The profile covers about 150,000 clones, with 70% to 80% appearing a single time and 10% to 15% taken by the ten largest. The material was PBMCs, obtained after 12 months of ibrutinib treatment. Every receptor here comes from a human donor with chronic lymphocytic leukemia.

This clone was observed a handful of times. The rearrangement uses TRBV2 and TRBJ1-1; D is uncertain. The CDR3 contains 14 residues. The V and J ends lost 6 bases and 4 bases respectively, with 15 bases between them. Germline V gene lookup returns CDR1 SNHLY and CDR2 FYNNEI. CDR3 bases: TGTGCCAGCAGCGCCCGGTTTTCAGTCACTGAAGCTTTCTTT. It encodes CASSARFSVTEAFF.

Here the CDR3 reads CAISEAGRHLGKSSYEQYF. CDR3 DNA sequence: TGTGCCATCAGTGAGGCCGGTAGGCACTTAGGAAAGAGCTCCTACGAGCAGTACTTC. The genes are TRBV10-3 and TRBJ2-7; no clear D. CDR1 is ENHRY, CDR2 SYGVKD, per germline. Deletions cut 2 bases from V and 0 bases from J, with 23 bases between. The CDR3 is 19 residues long.

The chain employs TRBV19 and TRBJ1-2; D remains ambiguous. V dropped 4 bases and J dropped 8 bases, with 17 bases sitting between them. From germline, CDR1 is LNHDA and CDR2 SQIVND (reference sequence). The CDR3 spans 14 residues. The CDR3 here is CASSNTILRLGYTF. The CDR3 coding sequence is TGTGCCAGTAGTAACACAATCCTCCGATTGGGCTACACCTTC.

This chain joins TRBV9 and TRBJ2-1; 8 bases align to TRBD2. After removal of 0 bases from V and 9 bases from J, the junction contained 11 bases not matched to a gene. Germline lookup yields CDR1 SGDLS and CDR2 YYNGEE. The CDR3 consists of 16 residues. This CDR3 reads CASSVDGTSSLSEQFF. CDR3 bases: TGTGCCAGCAGCGTAGATGGGACTAGTAGCTTGAGTGAGCAGTTCTTC.

V and J are TRBV27 and TRBJ1-2; possibly TRBD1 for D (6 bases). The CDR3 extends over 15 amino acids. Germline V gene sequence: CDR1 MNHEY, CDR2 SMNVEV (reference sequence). The germline V and J ends were trimmed by 5 bases and 0 bases, with 13 bases remaining between them. CDR3 DNA sequence: TGTGCCAGCAGTAGGGGACACCAAGCTAACTATGGCTACACCTTC. It specifies CASSRGHQANYGYTF.

The gene calls are TRBV6-5 and TRBJ2-5, with 7 bases lining up with TRBD1. The CDR3 loop spans 14 amino acids. CDR1 MNHEY and CDR2 SVGAGI come from the germline V gene. V gave up 0 bases and J gave up 10 bases; unmatched junction bases: 8. The CDR3 DNA is TGTGCCAGCAGTTACTCGACAGGGCTATACGGCCAGTACTTC. This sequence encodes CASSYSTGLYGQYF.

This chain uses TRBV7-3 with TRBJ1-5; D possibly corresponds to TRBD1 (6 bases). The CDR3 contains 13 residues. In germline, CDR1 is SGHTA, CDR2 FQGTGA. V lost 5 bases to trimming and J lost 5 bases, with 10 bases between them. CDR3 sequence (DNA): TGTGCCAGCAGCACAGGGTCTGATCAGCCCCAGCATTTT. Translated: CASSTGSDQPQHF.

The chain carries TRBV27 and TRBJ1-1; no reliable D call. V lost 10 bases, J lost 5 bases, and 17 bases lay in between. Germline CDR1 reads MNHEY; CDR2 reads SMNVEV (reference sequence). The CDR3 is 13 residues long. CDR3 residues: CAIRGEGRTEAFF. CDR3 DNA: TGTGCCATCCGGGGAGAGGGAAGGACTGAAGCTTTCTTT.

The chain carries TRBV4-3 and TRBJ2-4; no clear D gene. The CDR3 extends over 17 amino acids. V dropped 0 bases and J dropped 0 bases, with 12 bases sitting between them. The V gene's germline CDR1 is LGHNA and CDR2 YSLEER. The CDR3 sequence is CASSQDRFPLAKNIQYF. CDR3 nucleotide sequence: TGCGCCAGCAGCCAAGACAGGTTCCCTTTAGCCAAAAACATTCAGTACTTC.

J is TRBJ2-3 and V is TRBV2; D not resolved. There are 12 residues in the CDR3. Germline CDR1 SNHLY, CDR2 FYNNEI. V gave up 2 bases and J gave up 6 bases, with 6 bases separating them. CDR3 region: CASSELGDTQYF. CDR3 DNA: TGTGCCAGCAGTGAATTAGGGGATACGCAGTATTTT.

The CDR3 DNA follows: TGTGCCAGCAGCCTACACGGCGGGACATTTAGCAATCAGCCCCAGCATTTT. As protein: CASSLHGGTFSNQPQHF. V and J are TRBV7-2 and TRBJ1-5, with a weak D call TRBD1 (6 bases). The V and J ends lost 5 bases and 0 bases respectively, with 17 bases between them. The CDR3 runs to 17 residues. Germline values: CDR1 SGHTA, CDR2 FQGNSA.

The rearrangement joins TRBV5-8 to TRBJ2-3; 10 bases are a match to TRBD1. The J segment lost 2 bases and the V segment lost 6 bases, leaving 6 bases of the junction unmatched. There are 15 residues in the CDR3. The germline CDR1 and CDR2 sequences are SGHTS and YDEGEE. Written as DNA, the CDR3 is TGTGCCAGCACCCGAGGACAGGGGGACACAGATACGCAGTATTTT. Translation: CASTRGQGDTDTQYF.

The chain couples TRBV5-1 to TRBJ1-5, with D unresolved. The CDR3 covers 15 residues. In germline, CDR1 is SGHRS, CDR2 YFSETQ. Trimming took off 0 bases at V and 7 bases at J, with 14 bases between the two ends. The CDR3 protein is CASSLVGRSDQPQHF. The CDR3 DNA sequence: TGCGCCAGCAGCTTGGTCGGCAGATCGGACCAGCCCCAGCATTTT.

The genes are TRBV5-1 and TRBJ2-5, with 8 bases that match TRBD1. This CDR3 is 15 amino acids long. The V gene end was trimmed by 0 bases and the J gene end by 7 bases; junction bases not matched to a gene: 8. CDR1 is SGHRS, CDR2 YFSETQ, per germline. The CDR3 bases are TGCGCCAGCAGCTTGGCCTCCGCTCAGGGGGCGACCCAGTACTTC. Residues: CASSLASAQGATQYF.

The chain uses TRBV19 and TRBJ1-5; no definite D call. Germline lookup yields CDR1 LNHDA and CDR2 SQIVND (reference sequence). This CDR3 has 16 amino acids. The V and J ends lost 3 bases and 7 bases respectively, with 19 bases between them. This CDR3 is CASSIPGPREYQPQHF. Here the CDR3 DNA reads TGTGCCAGTAGTATTCCGGGCCCTAGGGAATACCAGCCCCAGCATTTT.

A word on this clone: The sample contains more than one DNA sequence encoding this CDR3. V and J are TRBV28 and TRBJ2-3; possible D gene TRBD2, 6 bases. Trimming stripped 8 bases from V and 0 bases from J, with 15 bases between. The CDR3 is made up of 15 amino acids. Germline CDR1 reads MDHEN; CDR2 reads SYDVKM. Here the CDR3 DNA reads TGTGCCAGCTCCCCCCCGGCGGGGAGCACAGATACGCAGTATTTT. Translated, it gives CASSPPAGSTDTQYF.

The chain couples TRBV6-1 to TRBJ2-2; a possible D gene is TRBD2 (6 bases). V lost 6 bases to trimming and J lost 4 bases, with 15 bases between them. This CDR3 is built from 15 residues. CDR1 MNHNS and CDR2 SASEGT come from the germline V gene. The DNA of the CDR3 is TGTGCCAGCAGCACCTTAGGAGGGTCCACCGGGGAGCTGTTTTTT. This encodes CASSTLGGSTGELFF.

V gene TRBV7-3 combines with J gene TRBJ2-1; no definite D call. CDR1 and CDR2 (germline): SGHTA, FQGTGA. CDR3 size: 13 residues. V shed 2 bases and J shed 5 bases, with 7 bases lying between them. The CDR3 coding sequence is TGTGCCAGCAGCTTACTATCGGACAATGAGCAGTTCTTC. Residues: CASSLLSDNEQFF.

The chain is built from TRBV28 and TRBJ2-7; weak D call: TRBD1 (5 bases). V gave up 4 bases and J gave up 6 bases, with 16 bases separating them. This CDR3 spans 14 amino acids. Germline V gene sequence: CDR1 MDHEN, CDR2 SYDVKM. Written as DNA, the CDR3 is TGTGCCAGCAGTTCCATTCAGGGATTGAGCGAGCAGTACTTC. As protein: CASSSIQGLSEQYF.

V gene TRBV6-4 combines with J gene TRBJ2-2; 9 bases fit TRBD2. J gave up 5 bases and V 7 bases, and 2 bases lay outside the gene matches. This CDR3 contains 13 residues. Germline V CDR1 and CDR2: MRHNA, SNTAGT. CDR3 nucleotides: TGTGCCAGCAATACTAGCGGGACCGGGGAGCTGTTTTTT. Translation: CASNTSGTGELFF.

The chain employs TRBV7-9 and TRBJ2-3; 7 bases are shared with TRBD1. V gave up 5 bases and J gave up 6 bases; unmatched junction bases: 5. The germline V gene has CDR1 SEHNR and CDR2 FQNEAQ (reference sequence). The CDR3 spans 13 residues. CDR3 in DNA: TGTGCCAGCAGCGCAACAGGGGCCGATACGCAGTATTTT. It yields the protein CASSATGADTQYF.